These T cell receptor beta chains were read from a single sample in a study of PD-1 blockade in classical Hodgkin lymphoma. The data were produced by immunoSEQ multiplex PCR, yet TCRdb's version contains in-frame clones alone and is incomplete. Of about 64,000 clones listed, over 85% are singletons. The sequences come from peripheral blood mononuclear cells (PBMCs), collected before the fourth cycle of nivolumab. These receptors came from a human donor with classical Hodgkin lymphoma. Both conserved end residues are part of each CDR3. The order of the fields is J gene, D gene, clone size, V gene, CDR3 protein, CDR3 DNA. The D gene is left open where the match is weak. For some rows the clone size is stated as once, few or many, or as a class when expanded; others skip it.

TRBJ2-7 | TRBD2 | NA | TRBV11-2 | CASSLSGGYEQYF | TGTGCCAGCAGCTTAAGCGGGGGTTACGAGCAGTACTTC
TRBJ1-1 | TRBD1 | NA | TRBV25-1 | CASSVHRGAEMAEAFF | TGTGCCAGCAGTGTCCACAGGGGCGCGGAGATGGCTGAAGCTTTCTTT
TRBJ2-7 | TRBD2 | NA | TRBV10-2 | CASSLTLAGGKQYF | TGCGCCAGCAGCCTTACACTAGCGGGGGGGAAGCAGTACTTC
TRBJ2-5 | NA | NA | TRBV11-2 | CASSLLGLGRAETQYF | TGTGCCAGCAGCTTACTAGGGCTCGGCCGGGCGGAGACCCAGTACTTC
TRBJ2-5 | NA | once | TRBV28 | CASSLTASQQETQYF | TGTGCCAGCAGTTTGACCGCATCACAACAAGAGACCCAGTACTTC
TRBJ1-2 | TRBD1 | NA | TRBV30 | CAWTPRTGYGYTF | TGTGCCTGGACCCCCAGGACAGGGTATGGCTACACCTTC
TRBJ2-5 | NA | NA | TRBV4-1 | CASSSDSGETQYF | TGCGCCAGCAGCTCGGACTCGGGGGAGACCCAGTACTTC
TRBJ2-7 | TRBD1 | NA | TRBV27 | CASSLHDRVYEQYF | TGTGCCAGCAGTTTGCACGACAGGGTCTACGAGCAGTACTTC
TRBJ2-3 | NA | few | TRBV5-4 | CASSLGVGATDTQYF | TGTGCCAGCAGCTTAGGGGTTGGGGCCACAGATACGCAGTATTTT
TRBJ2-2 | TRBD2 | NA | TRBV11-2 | CASSFLAAPGELFF | TGTGCCAGCAGCTTTCTAGCGGCCCCCGGGGAGCTGTTTTTT
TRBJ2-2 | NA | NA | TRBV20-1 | CSARETGELFF | TGCAGTGCTAGAGAAACCGGGGAGCTGTTTTTT
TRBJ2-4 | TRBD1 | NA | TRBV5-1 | CASSLGTGSLAKNIQYF | TGCGCCAGCAGCTTGGGGACAGGATCTCTAGCCAAAAACATTCAGTACTTC
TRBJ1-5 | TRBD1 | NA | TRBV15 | CATSRVTGVDQPQHF | TGTGCCACCAGCAGAGTCACAGGGGTCGATCAGCCCCAGCATTTT
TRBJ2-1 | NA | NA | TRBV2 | CASSVGVGEDNEQFF | TGTGCCAGCAGTGTAGGTGTGGGAGAAGACAATGAGCAGTTCTTC
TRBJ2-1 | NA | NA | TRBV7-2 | CASSLAGGAYNEQFF | TGTGCCAGCAGCTTAGCGGGTGGGGCCTACAATGAGCAGTTCTTC
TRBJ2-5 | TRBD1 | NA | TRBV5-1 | CASSWDRQETQYF | TGCGCCAGCAGCTGGGACAGACAAGAGACCCAGTACTTC
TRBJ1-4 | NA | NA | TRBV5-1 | CATKPSLKDEKLFF | TGCGCCACAAAGCCCAGCCTAAAGGATGAAAAACTGTTTTTT
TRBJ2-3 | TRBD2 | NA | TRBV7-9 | CASSLVGTSGRAAQYF | TGTGCCAGCAGCTTAGTGGGGACTAGCGGGAGGGCCGCGCAGTATTTT
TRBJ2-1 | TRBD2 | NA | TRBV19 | CASSMTSGSNEQFF | TGTGCCAGTAGTATGACTAGCGGGAGTAATGAGCAGTTCTTC
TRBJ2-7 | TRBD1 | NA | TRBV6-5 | CASSQGAGPSYEQYF | TGTGCCAGCAGTCAGGGGGCAGGGCCCTCCTACGAGCAGTACTTC
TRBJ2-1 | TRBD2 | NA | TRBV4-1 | CASSHEGLAGLYNEQFF | TGCGCCAGCAGCCATGAGGGACTAGCGGGGCTCTACAATGAGCAGTTCTTC
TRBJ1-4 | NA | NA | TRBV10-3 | CAIRSAGTENEKLFF | TGTGCCATCAGGTCGGCTGGGACGGAAAATGAAAAACTGTTTTTT
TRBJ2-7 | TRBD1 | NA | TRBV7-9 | CASSPGQVIEQYF | TGTGCCAGCAGCCCGGGACAGGTGATCGAGCAGTACTTC
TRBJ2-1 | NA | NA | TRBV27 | CASSLRWARSGEQFF | TGTGCCAGCAGTTTGAGGTGGGCTAGGAGTGGTGAGCAGTTCTTC
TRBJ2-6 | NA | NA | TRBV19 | CASSRGTAGANVLTF | TGTGCCAGTAGTAGAGGGACGGCTGGGGCCAACGTCCTGACTTTC
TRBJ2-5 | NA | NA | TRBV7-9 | CASSLSETQYF | TGTGCCAGCAGCTTAAGTGAGACCCAGTACTTC
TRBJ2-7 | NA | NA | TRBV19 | CASKGRQSDYEQYF | TGTGCCAGTAAGGGTCGTCAATCGGACTACGAGCAGTACTTC
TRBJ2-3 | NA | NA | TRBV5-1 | CASSEHRVSDTQYF | TGCGCCAGCAGCGAACACAGGGTTTCAGATACGCAGTATTTT
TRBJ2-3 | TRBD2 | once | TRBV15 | CATSDNHFSFALLAGDADTQYF | TGTGCCACCAGCGATAATCATTTTTCCTTTGCACTACTAGCGGGGGACGCAGATACGCAGTATTTT
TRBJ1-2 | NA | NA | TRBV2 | CASSEEGDYGYTF | TGTGCCAGCAGTGAGGAGGGGGACTATGGCTACACCTTC
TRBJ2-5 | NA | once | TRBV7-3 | CASSSNRVGETQYF | TGTGCCAGCAGCTCGAATCGGGTAGGAGAGACCCAGTACTTC
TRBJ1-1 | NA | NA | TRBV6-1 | CASSYAPNTEAFF | TGTGCCAGCAGTTATGCCCCGAACACTGAAGCTTTCTTT
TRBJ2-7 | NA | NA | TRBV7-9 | CASSGYVGSVYEQYF | TGTGCCAGCAGCGGATACGTCGGTTCCGTCTACGAGCAGTACTTC
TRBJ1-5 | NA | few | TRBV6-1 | CASRATGISNQPQHF | TGTGCCAGCAGGGCTACGGGGATAAGCAATCAGCCCCAGCATTTT
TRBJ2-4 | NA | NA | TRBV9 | CASQGPENIQYF | TGTGCCAGCCAAGGCCCAGAAAACATTCAGTACTTC
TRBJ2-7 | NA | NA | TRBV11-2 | CASSQRQGGIEQYF | TGTGCCAGCAGCCAACGACAGGGAGGGATCGAGCAGTACTTC
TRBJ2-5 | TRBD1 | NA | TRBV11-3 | CASSPQTGGSETQYF | TGTGCCAGCAGCCCACAGACAGGGGGCTCGGAGACCCAGTACTTC
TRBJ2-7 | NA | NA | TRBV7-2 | CASSLQVGQAPTYEQYF | TGTGCCAGCAGCTTACAGGTTGGCCAGGCGCCCACCTACGAGCAGTACTTC
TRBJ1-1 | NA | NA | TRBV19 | CASSKSPSTEAFF | TGTGCCAGTAGTAAAAGCCCGAGCACTGAAGCTTTCTTT
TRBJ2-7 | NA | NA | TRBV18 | CASSLDSYEQYF | TGTGCCAGCTCACTCGACTCCTACGAGCAGTACTTC
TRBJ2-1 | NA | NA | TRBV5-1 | CASGGRGPMYYNEQFF | TGCGCCAGCGGGGGGAGGGGGCCGATGTACTACAATGAGCAGTTCTTC
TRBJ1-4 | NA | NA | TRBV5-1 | CASSPGRKRDEKLFF | TGCGCCAGCAGCCCGGGACGTAAACGGGATGAAAAACTGTTTTTT
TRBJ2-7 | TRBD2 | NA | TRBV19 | CASSIPGGSYEQYF | TGTGCCAGTAGCATCCCGGGAGGTTCCTACGAGCAGTACTTC
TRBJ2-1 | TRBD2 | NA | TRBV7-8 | CASSLGTSGRNNEQFF | TGTGCCAGCAGCCTAGGGACTAGCGGGAGGAACAATGAGCAGTTCTTC
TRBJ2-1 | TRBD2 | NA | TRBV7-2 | CASSLAGGINEQFF | TGTGCCAGCAGCTTAGCCGGGGGGATCAATGAGCAGTTCTTC
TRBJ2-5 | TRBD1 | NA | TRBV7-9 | CASRPPRDREETQYF | TGTGCCAGCAGACCCCCCCGGGACAGGGAAGAGACCCAGTACTTC
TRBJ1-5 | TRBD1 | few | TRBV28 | CASTEDRGLGNQPQHF | TGTGCCAGCACCGAGGACAGGGGGCTCGGCAATCAGCCCCAGCATTTT
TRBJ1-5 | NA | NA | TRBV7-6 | CASSLYNQPQHF | TGTGCCAGCAGCTTATATAATCAGCCCCAGCATTTT
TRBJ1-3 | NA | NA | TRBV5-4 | CASSLMGYSGNTIYF | TGTGCCAGCAGCCTCATGGGATACTCTGGAAACACCATATATTTT
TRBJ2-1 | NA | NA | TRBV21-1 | CASRVDGEQFF | TGTGCCAGCCGCGTTGACGGCGAGCAGTTCTTC
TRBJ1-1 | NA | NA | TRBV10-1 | CASSESQRNTEAFF | TGCGCCAGCAGTGAGAGCCAGAGGAACACTGAAGCTTTCTTT
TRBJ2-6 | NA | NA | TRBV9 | CASRSSGANVLTF | TGTGCCAGCCGGAGCTCTGGGGCCAACGTCCTGACTTTC